This T cell receptor (beta chain) emerged from a study of early T cells in non-severe SARS-CoV-2 infection. For the study at large: Unsorted whole-blood RNA was sequenced in bulk, leaving chains unpaired. General study points: CD4 and private specificities were missed by VDJdb matching, which favored anti-spike CD8 responses.

Trimming cost V 4 bases and J 2 bases; bases outside gene matches: 2. The CDR3 consists of 15 residues. Germline CDR1 is LGHNA and CDR2 is YNFKEQ. A note on this clonotype: Its antigen remains unknown.

Researchers tagged individual cDNA molecules with unique molecular identifiers. TCRdb independently ran MiXCR on the 5' RACE reads; one entry per CDR3 protein. The table shows 35,000 to 55,000 distinct CDR3 sequences, with roughly 23% occurring only once. Sequences were derived from whole blood, sampled at baseline. This receptor was obtained from an adult who was a healthcare worker with PCR-confirmed SARS-CoV-2 infection or an uninfected control (not recorded which). V and J are TRBV4-2 and TRBJ2-3; 11 bases are a match to TRBD2. The CDR3: CASSLAGGSTDTQYF. The DNA for the CDR3 is TGTGCCAGCAGCCTAGCGGGGGGGTCCACAGATACGCAGTATTTT.